This T cell receptor (beta chain) was identified in a study of T-cell reconstitution after alpha-beta-depleted transplantation in children. General observations from the study: Surviving recipient T cells and thymic progenitors produced the high day-60 TCRbeta diversity seen in some patients. Several hundred expanded graft clones reportedly supplied alpha-beta T cells about two months after transplant. It was newly produced T cells that mostly accounted for T-cell counts and diversity one year after transplant.

Unique molecular identifiers featured in how the TCRbeta library was prepared. TCRdb itself ran the PCR reads through MiXCR, one entry per CDR3 protein. The sample has 25,000 to 30,000 distinct CDR3 sequences; under 7% are singletons. This clonotype was recorded at least ten times. The antigen remains undetermined. Germline V gene sequence: CDR1 MDHEN, CDR2 SYDVKM. The CDR3 totals 14 residues. V was cut by 5 bases and J by 8 bases, with 16 bases left in between. The chain combines TRBV28 with TRBJ1-5; weak D call: TRBD1 (5 bases). This sequence was found in a male patient under 18 who had a stem cell transplant for acute myeloid leukemia, so the T cells may come from the graft donor. The sequencing here drew on PBMCs, mostly from graft donor cells, taken 180 days after TCRalphabeta/CD19-depleted stem cell transplant. The CDR3 DNA reads TGTGCCAGCAGTCCCCGGGGCGACGGAGAGCCCCAGCATTTT. It translates to CASSPRGDGEPQHF.